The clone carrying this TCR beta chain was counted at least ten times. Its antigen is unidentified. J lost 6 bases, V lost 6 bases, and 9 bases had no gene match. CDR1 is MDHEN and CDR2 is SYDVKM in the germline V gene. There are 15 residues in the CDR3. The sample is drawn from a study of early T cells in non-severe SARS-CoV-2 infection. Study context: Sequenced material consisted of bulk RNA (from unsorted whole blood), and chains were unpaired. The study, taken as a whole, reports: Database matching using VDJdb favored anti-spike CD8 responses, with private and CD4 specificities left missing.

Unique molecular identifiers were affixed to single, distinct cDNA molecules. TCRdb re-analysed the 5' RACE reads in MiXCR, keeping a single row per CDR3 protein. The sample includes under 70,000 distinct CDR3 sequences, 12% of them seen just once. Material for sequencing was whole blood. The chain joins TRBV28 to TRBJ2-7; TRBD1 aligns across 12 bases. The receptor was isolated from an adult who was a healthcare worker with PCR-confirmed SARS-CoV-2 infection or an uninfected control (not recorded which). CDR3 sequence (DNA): TGTGCCAGCAGCCCCGAGGGACAGGGGGCTGCCGAGCAGTACTTC. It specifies CASSPEGQGAAEQYF.